Presented here are 18 T cell receptor beta chains from one specimen sequenced in a study of cytomegalovirus exposure and HLA in healthy donors. With 60 Vbeta and 13 Jbeta primers, the PCR was carried out. Produced via immunoSEQ multiplex PCR; TCRdb's table is partial and in-frame only. The repertoire holds 95,000 to 100,000 clones, around 82% seen once, with more than 0.6% in the top ten. Sequencing was performed on PBMCs. All receptors come from a woman aged 55-70 years in good health and CMV-seronegative.

V usage is TRBV5-1 and J usage is TRBJ2-5; 9 nucleotides match TRBD1. CDR1 SGHRS and CDR2 YFSETQ come from the germline V gene. V trimming: 5 bases; J trimming: 3 bases; junction bases outside the gene matches: 11. This CDR3 has 16 amino acids. CDR3 DNA: TGCGCCAGCAGGGTACAGCCGGGACAGGGTGAAGAGACCCAGTACTTC. This translates into CASRVQPGQGEETQYF.

This chain uses TRBV10-2 with TRBJ2-3, with D tentatively TRBD2 (5 bases). Trimming took off 6 bases at V and 4 bases at J, with 14 bases between the two ends. The CDR3 has 14 residues. In germline, CDR1 is WSHSY, CDR2 SAAADI. The CDR3 spells CASSRERGPDTQYF. The CDR3 DNA reads TGCGCCAGCAGCAGAGAGCGAGGGCCAGATACGCAGTATTTT.

The genes are TRBV27 and TRBJ2-1; tentatively, D is TRBD2 (6 bases). CDR3 length: 15 residues. Between the trimmed V and J ends, which lost 6 bases and 4 bases, there was a span of 16 bases. Looked up from germline, CDR1 is MNHEY and CDR2 is SMNVEV (reference sequence). The CDR3 loop is CASSPLTGEYNEQFF. The CDR3 DNA reads TGTGCCAGCAGCCCCCTTACGGGGGAATACAATGAGCAGTTCTTC.

The genes are TRBV20-1 and TRBJ1-2, with D unclear. The V end was cut by 6 bases, the J end by 5 bases, with 10 bases between. This CDR3 region has 11 residues. Per the germline V gene, CDR1 is DFQATT and CDR2 is SNEGSKA (reference sequence). CDR3 nucleotides: TGCAGTGCGGCCGACAATTATGGCTACACCTTC. Residues: CSAADNYGYTF.

The chain has TRBV2 and TRBJ2-1, with D possibly being TRBD1 (6 bases). The germline CDR1 and CDR2 sequences are SNHLY and FYNNEI. The germline V and J ends were trimmed by 4 bases and 0 bases, with 13 bases remaining between them. This CDR3 region has 16 residues. The CDR3 region is CASSGQDIHSYNEQFF. CDR3 nucleotide sequence: TGTGCCAGCAGTGGACAGGACATTCACTCCTACAATGAGCAGTTCTTC.

CDR3 in amino acids: CASSPTGGGSGYTF. The CDR3 nucleotides are TGTGCCAGCAGTCCGACAGGGGGCGGGAGTGGCTACACCTTC. The V call is TRBV6-5, the J call TRBJ1-2; TRBD1 matches at 10 bases. The CDR3 contains 14 residues. Germline loops: CDR1 MNHEY, CDR2 SVGAGI. The V segment lost 5 bases and the J segment 7 bases; nucleotides outside the gene matches: 7.

The V and J genes are TRBV15 and TRBJ2-5; possibly TRBD2 for D (5 bases). The CDR3 contains 12 residues. Germline loops: CDR1 LNHNV, CDR2 YYDKDF (reference sequence). V gave up 5 bases and J gave up 2 bases, with 6 bases separating them. The CDR3 DNA reads TGTGCCACCAGCCGGGGACAAGAGACCCAGTACTTC. This codes for CATSRGQETQYF.

This clone showed up just a few times. V is TRBV5-1 and J is TRBJ2-7, with TRBD1 matching 7 bases. The CDR3 covers 13 residues. Germline CDR1 reads SGHRS; CDR2 reads YFSETQ. With V trimmed by 2 bases and J by 3 bases, 2 bases remained unmatched. Here the CDR3 DNA reads TGCGCCAGCAGCTTTCAGGGGGACTACGAGCAGTACTTC. Protein: CASSFQGDYEQYF.

V and J are TRBV28 and TRBJ2-1, with 7 bases fitting TRBD2. Germline-derived CDR1 and CDR2 are MDHEN and SYDVKM. J lost 0 bases, V lost 2 bases, and 4 bases had no gene match. The CDR3 loop spans 16 amino acids. The DNA of the CDR3 is TGTGCCAGCAGTTTAGCTAGCGGTAGCTCCTACAATGAGCAGTTCTTC. Its translation: CASSLASGSSYNEQFF.

This clone was detected a few times. The chain joins TRBV30 to TRBJ1-3; tentatively, D is TRBD1 (6 bases). Germline CDR1 GTSNPN, CDR2 SVGIG (reference sequence). V lost 7 bases, J lost 0 bases, and 13 bases lay in between. The CDR3 covers 14 residues. The CDR3 protein is CAFSETGSGNTIYF. The CDR3 DNA reads as TGTGCCTTTTCCGAGACAGGCTCTGGAAACACCATATATTTT.

This clone was seen a few times. V is TRBV6-6 and J is TRBJ1-1; tentatively, D is TRBD1 (5 bases). V shed 0 bases and J shed 7 bases, with 9 bases lying between them. The CDR3 has 13 amino acids. Per germline, CDR1 MNHNY and CDR2 SVGAGI (reference sequence). The CDR3 bases are TGTGCCAGCAGTTACTCCTCGACAGATGAAGCTTTCTTT. Residues: CASSYSSTDEAFF.

The genes are TRBV19 and TRBJ2-2; D is ambiguous. The V and J ends lost 3 bases and 0 bases respectively, with 8 bases between them. Germline V gene lookup returns CDR1 LNHDA and CDR2 SQIVND (reference sequence). This CDR3 has 15 residues. The CDR3 here is CASSIGFTNTGELFF. The CDR3, as DNA: TGTGCCAGTAGTATCGGTTTTACGAACACCGGGGAGCTGTTTTTT.

The chain uses TRBV28 and TRBJ2-3; 7 bases line up with TRBD1. Per the germline V gene, CDR1 is MDHEN and CDR2 is SYDVKM. The V and J ends lost 6 bases and 3 bases, in that order; junction bases with no gene match: 9. The CDR3 consists of 15 residues. The CDR3 sequence is CASSQTGSSTDTQYF. Here the CDR3 DNA reads TGTGCCAGCAGCCAGACAGGGTCCTCAACAGATACGCAGTATTTT.

V gene TRBV27 combines with J gene TRBJ2-5; D unclear. The V end was cut by 5 bases, the J end by 4 bases, with 11 bases between. The length of the CDR3 is 13 residues. Germline CDR1 reads MNHEY; CDR2 reads SMNVEV (reference sequence). The CDR3 loop reads CASSTLGGETQYF. For the CDR3, the DNA is TGTGCCAGCAGTACCCTAGGTGGAGAGACCCAGTACTTC.

The chain is built from TRBV6-6 and TRBJ2-5; no firm D call. The J call is doubtful: the DNA matches TRBJ2-7 better. Germline CDR1 is MNHNY and CDR2 is SVGAGI (reference sequence). The CDR3 spans 11 residues. The CDR3 DNA sequence: TGTGCCAGCAGTTACTTCTACGAGCAGTACTTC. This encodes CASSYFYEQYF.

With regard to this clone: Its ends do not fully match the called genes, so a read error is possible. This sequence joins TRBV9 and TRBJ1-2, with unresolved D. From germline, CDR1 is SGDLS and CDR2 YYNGEE. The CDR3 runs to 11 residues. CDR3 DNA: TGTGCCAGCAGCTCTAATTATGGCTACACCTTC. Translating gives CASSSNYGYTF.

The chain recombines TRBV5-1 with TRBJ1-1; D might be TRBD1 (5 bases). The ends were cut back, 4 bases at V and 2 bases at J, with 21 bases in the middle. Germline V CDR1 and CDR2: SGHRS, YFSETQ. The CDR3 totals 17 residues. CDR3 protein: CASSETAPTEVNTEAFF. The DNA for the CDR3 is TGCGCCAGCAGCGAGACAGCTCCAACTGAGGTTAACACTGAAGCTTTCTTT.

The rearrangement joins TRBV9 to TRBJ2-7, with D perhaps matching TRBD2 (5 bases). Germline lookup yields CDR1 SGDLS and CDR2 YYNGEE. Between the trimmed V and J ends, which lost 0 bases and 3 bases, there was a span of 10 bases. There are 14 residues in the CDR3. In nucleotides, the CDR3 is TGTGCCAGCAGCGTAGGCGGGTTTGGCTACGAGCAGTACTTC. It codes for CASSVGGFGYEQYF.